This T cell receptor (beta chain) comes out of a study of blood T cells in healthy people across ages. For the second PCR, which ran for about 7 to 11 cycles, a sample-barcoded 5' primer and a J-beta primer mix were used. TCRdb itself ran the 5' RACE reads through MiXCR, one entry per CDR3 protein. Among just over 800,000 distinct CDR3 sequences listed, approximately 65% were seen once. Germline V gene data show CDR1 as MNHEY and CDR2 as SMNVEV (reference sequence). The V gene end was trimmed by 5 bases and the J gene end by 0 bases; junction bases not matched to a gene: 8. This CDR3 spans 16 amino acids.

Sequencing input: blood. This TCR was sampled from a man between 25 and 39 years old in good health. This chain connects TRBV27 to TRBJ2-7; 9 nucleotides match TRBD1. CDR3 coding DNA: TGTGCCAGCAGTAGGGCCCGGACAGGGGTCTCCTACGAGCAGTACTTC. Protein sequence: CASSRARTGVSYEQYF.